The 31 T cell receptor beta chains reported below all come from one sample, sequenced in a study of tumor-infiltrating lymphocytes in primary liver carcinoma. Unsorted bulk tissue, roughly 19-34 mg of it, served as the source for co-extraction of RNA and DNA. Starting from around 0.45 ug of total RNA, TCR beta cDNA was produced with a primer in the constant region. Researchers made the TCR beta libraries by running three nested multiplex PCR rounds with slightly modified ARM-PCR. Primers for the first two PCR rounds were TRBV1-TRBV30 forward primers and a C-beta reverse primer (around 10 cycles per round). TCRdb recomputed calls from the multiplex PCR reads with MiXCR, one row per CDR3 protein. The sample has about 64,000 distinct CDR3 sequences; about 71% are singletons. Sequencing used liver tumor tissue from sampling region 4. This sample's subset: tumor region T4, right-lateral pole. These receptors came from a man aged 35-49 years with primary liver carcinoma and hepatitis B virus infection.

This chain links TRBV11-2 with TRBJ2-2; no clear D. The germline CDR1 and CDR2 sequences are SGHAT and FQNNGV. The CDR3 has 13 amino acids. DNA of the CDR3: TGTATCAGCAGCCAAGCTGTGACCGGGGAGCTGTTTTTT. Translating it yields CISSQAVTGELFF.

Comment on this clonotype: At one of its ends the junction is not consistent with the germline gene, which may arise from a read error. The V call is TRBV18, the J call TRBJ1-1, with TRBD1 as a possible D gene (6 bases). Germline CDR1 and CDR2: KGHSH and LQKENI. The CDR3 is 16 amino acids. CDR3: CASSPPSRGSNTEVFF. CDR3 sequence (DNA): TGTGCCAGCTCACCACCATCCAGGGGATCGAACACTGAAGTTTTCTTT.

Notes on this clonotype: An end of the junction differs from the germline gene, which may be a read error. The CDR3 loop is CASSLNSGSSSELFF. The DNA of the CDR3 is TGTGCCAGCAGCCTAAATAGCGGGAGTAGTAGTGAGCTGTTCTTC. The chain recombines TRBV4-3 with TRBJ2-1; 9 nucleotides agree with TRBD2. This CDR3 is 15 amino acids long. CDR1 is LGHNA and CDR2 is YSLEER in the germline V gene.

As concerns this clonotype: A single base separates this from a much larger clone, so it may be a read error. The chain couples TRBV24-1 to TRBJ1-6; 7 positions match TRBD1. The CDR3 is 15 residues long. In germline, CDR1 is KGHDR, CDR2 SFDVKD. CDR3 amino acids: CATCDARQGGSPLHF. The DNA for the CDR3 is TGTGCCACCTGTGATGCTAGACAGGGTGGTTCACCCCTCCACTTT.

In regard to this clonotype: One end of the junction does not line up with germline, which may come from a read error. V and J are TRBV5-1 and TRBJ1-1; D remains ambiguous. The CDR3 has 16 residues. Looked up from germline, CDR1 is SGHRS and CDR2 is YFSETQ. The CDR3 sequence is CACSLMARGLDNEAFF. The CDR3 region has the DNA TGCGCCTGCAGCTTGATGGCGAGAGGTTTAGACAATGAAGCTTTCTTT.

On this clonotype: Possible read error: a much larger clone is one base away. This rearrangement joins TRBV11-2 to TRBJ1-2; TRBD1 is a possible D gene (6 bases). Trimming took off 3 bases at V and 8 bases at J, with 13 bases between the two ends. There are 13 residues in the CDR3. Germline CDR1 reads SGHAT; CDR2 reads FQNNGV. This chain's CDR3 is CASSFNRVGGYTF. The CDR3 bases are TGTGCCAGCAGCTTTAACAGGGTAGGGGGCTACACCTTC.

The count of this clonotype is one. One junction end disagrees with the germline gene, perhaps due to a read error. The chain couples TRBV12-3 or TRBV12-4 to TRBJ2-7, with 7 bases that match TRBD1. CDR3 length: 13 amino acids. The CDR3, as DNA: TGTGCCAGCGGACCGGGACAGAGCTACAAGCAGTACTTC. The encoded protein is CASGPGQSYKQYF.

This rearrangement joins TRBV5-6 to TRBJ2-7; TRBD1 matches 7 bases. This CDR3 is 14 amino acids long. Germline assignment: CDR1 SGHDT and CDR2 YYEEEE. With 10 bases clipped from V and 2 bases from J, the junction kept 12 bases outside the gene matches. The CDR3 sequence is CARNLQGVAYEQYF. CDR3 coding DNA: TGTGCCCGCAACTTGCAGGGGGTCGCCTACGAGCAGTACTTC.

This clonotype has only a few counts. One junction end disagrees with the germline gene, perhaps due to a read error. The gene calls are TRBV6-1 and TRBJ2-3, with 7 bases identical to TRBD2. The CDR3 extends over 16 amino acids. In germline, CDR1 is MNHNS, CDR2 SASEGT. CDR3 in DNA: TGTGCCAGCGGGGTTTCTAGCGGTTCCCCCACAGATGCGCAGTATTTT. Its protein is CASGVSSGSPTDAQYF.

This clonotype has a handful of counts. A much larger clone sits a single nucleotide away, making a read error possible. The CDR3 protein is CASSLQAGGSALSCEQNF. CDR3 sequence (DNA): TGTGCCAGCAGTCTCCAAGCGGGAGGGTCGGCTCTCTCCTGCGAGCAGAACTTC. The chain is built from TRBV6-5 and TRBJ2-7; 10 nucleotides agree with TRBD2. This CDR3 comprises 18 residues. CDR1 MNHEY and CDR2 SVGAGI come from the germline V gene.

On this clonotype itself: Given a much more abundant clone one base away, this may be a read error. No conserved phenylalanine or tryptophan is present at the end of the CDR3, so a read error is the likely explanation. This chain joins TRBV29-1 and TRBJ1-1, with a possible D match to TRBD1 (5 bases). Between the trimmed V and J ends, which lost 6 bases and 7 bases, there was a span of 21 bases. The CDR3 is 14 amino acids. CDR1 and CDR2 (germline): SQVTM, ANQGSEA. The DNA of the CDR3 is TGCAGCGTCCACCAAGCTCAGGGAGGTAATGAAGCTTTCTGT. Amino acids: CSVHQAQGGNEAFC.

Turning to this clonotype: Given a much more abundant clone one base away, this may be a read error. The chain links TRBV6-2 or TRBV6-3 to TRBJ2-7, with 7 nucleotides matching TRBD2. The CDR3 totals 14 residues. Per germline, CDR1 MNHEY and CDR2 SVGEGT. The DNA for the CDR3 is TGTGTCAGCAGTTACGAGGGACTATCCTACGAGCAGTACTTC. Translating it yields CVSSYEGLSYEQYF.

With respect to this clonotype: The junction departs from germline at one end; a sequencing error may be responsible. The chain joins TRBV6-5 to TRBJ2-2; unclear D gene. The CDR3 consists of 15 residues. Germline CDR1 MNHEY, CDR2 SVGAGI. The CDR3 protein is CVSSYGDLVTGELFF. CDR3 sequence (DNA): TGTGTCAGCAGTTACGGTGACCTTGTCACCGGGGAGCTGTTTTTT.

V is TRBV29-1 and J is TRBJ1-5, with D uncertain. This CDR3 region has 13 residues. The germline gives CDR1 SQVTM, CDR2 ANQGSEA. In nucleotides, the CDR3 is TGCAGTGTTAGAGTAGATAGCAATCAGCCCCAGCATTTT. It codes for CSVRVDSNQPQHF. Variable domain in full (rest from reference TRBV29-1 and TRBJ1-5): SAVISQKPSRDICQRGTSLTIQCQVDSQVTMMFWYRQQPGQSLTLIATANQGSEATYESGFVIDKFPISRPNLTFSTLTVSNMSPEDSSIYLCSVRVDSNQPQHFGDGTRLSIL.

This clonotype was seen more than once but under ten times. A junction boundary mismatches the germline segment, possibly from a read error. For the CDR3, the DNA is TGCGCCAGCAGCCAAGATAGAGCGGGAGCGAACACCCGGGAGCTGTTTTTT. Its translation is CASSQDRAGANTRELFF. The rearrangement uses TRBV4-1 and TRBJ2-2; 8 nucleotides align to TRBD2. Germline CDR1 is MGHRA and CDR2 is YSYEKL. This CDR3 comprises 17 residues.

This chain joins TRBV6-6 and TRBJ2-1; possible D gene TRBD1, 5 bases. The ends were cut back, 8 bases at V and 1 base at J, with 15 bases in the middle. The germline gives CDR1 MNHNY, CDR2 SVGAGI (reference sequence). The CDR3 covers 15 residues. In DNA, the CDR3 is TGTGCCAGCGGGGAAGGACACCCTTCCTACAATGAGCAGTTCTTC. The encoded protein is CASGEGHPSYNEQFF.

With regard to this clonotype: This sequence may be a read error, since a much larger clone differs from it by one base. V usage is TRBV6-1 and J usage is TRBJ2-1; 7 bases are shared with TRBD1. Germline values: CDR1 MNHNS, CDR2 SASEGT. The CDR3 length is 15 residues. V shed 10 bases, J shed 6 bases, and the junction held 15 bases outside the gene matches. The CDR3 DNA reads TGTGCCACCAGCGTGACAGGGAGCTCTTGCAATGAGCAGTTCTTC. It specifies CATSVTGSSCNEQFF.

Comment on this clonotype: The junction differs from germline at one of its ends, possibly a read error. The rearrangement uses TRBV4-1 and TRBJ2-7, with 9 bases fitting TRBD2. This CDR3 region has 15 residues. In germline, CDR1 is MGHRA, CDR2 YSYEKL. The CDR3, as DNA: TGCGCCAGTAGCCCTAGCGGGATAGGGACCTCCGAGAAGTACTTC. The encoded protein is CASSPSGIGTSEKYF.

Concerning this clonotype: Mismatch with germline at one junction end may stem from a read error. V and J are TRBV4-2 and TRBJ2-1; D may be TRBD2 (5 bases). CDR3 size: 17 residues. Germline V CDR1 and CDR2: LGHNA, YNFKEQ. The CDR3 bases are TGTGCCAACAGCCAAGGATCCCGGGAAAGCTCCTACAACGAGCAGTTCTTC. Its protein is CANSQGSRESSYNEQFF.

In the case of this clonotype: It is likely a read error, because the conserved phenylalanine at the end of the CDR3 is missing. The limits of the CDR3 on the DNA are not certain, so only TCRdb's listed CDR3 is given. The rearrangement links TRBV11-2 to TRBJ2-7; the table's D gene call, TRBD1, was not cross checked with the DNA. The CDR3 is 17 amino acids in total, end residues counted. CDR1 and CDR2 from the germline V gene are SGHAT and FQNNGV. CDR3 protein: CACSFGRDRVVSYEQYL.

About this clonotype itself: Sequence at one end of the junction differs from germline and may be a read error. The chain combines TRBV12-5 with TRBJ2-7; 8 bases agree with TRBD2. The CDR3 consists of 17 residues. Germline V gene data show CDR1 as LGHNT and CDR2 as FRNRAP. The CDR3 coding sequence is TGCGCTAGTCGGCATAGACTAGCGAGAGCGGTTAGCTACGAGCAGTACTTC. This gives the protein CASRHRLARAVSYEQYF.

Concerning this clonotype: Its ends do not fully match the called genes, so a read error is possible. CDR3 protein: CASSGGLAGSYEEYF. The CDR3 region has the DNA TGTGCCAGCAGTGGAGGCCTAGCGGGATCCTACGAGGAGTACTTC. This chain connects TRBV5-4 to TRBJ2-7; TRBD2 matches 9 bases. The CDR3 covers 15 residues. The V gene's germline CDR1 is SGHNT and CDR2 YYREEE (reference sequence).

There are many counts of this clonotype. Since a much larger clone is just one base distant, this may be a read error. V and J are TRBV29-1 and TRBJ2-1, with 12 bases fitting TRBD2. The CDR3 is 13 amino acids. Germline loops: CDR1 SQVTM, CDR2 ANQGSEA. The V segment lost 7 bases and the J segment 8 bases; nucleotides outside the gene matches: 6. CDR3 bases: TGCAGCGGGACTAGCGGGAAGCACTATGAGCAGTTCTTC. The encoded protein is CSGTSGKHYEQFF.

For this clonotype: The germline gene is not matched at one end of the junction; a read error may be the cause. The CDR3 bases are TGTGCTATCAGGCACACTAGCGGGACTAGGACAGATACGCGGTATTTT. It codes for CAIRHTSGTRTDTRYF. The chain links TRBV10-3 to TRBJ2-3; 10 positions match TRBD2. This CDR3 region has 16 residues. The germline gives CDR1 ENHRY, CDR2 SYGVKD.

On this clonotype itself: An end of the junction does not agree with germline; a read error may underlie this. The chain has TRBV7-9 and TRBJ2-2, with 7 bases matching TRBD2. Germline V gene sequence: CDR1 SEHNR, CDR2 FQNEAQ (reference sequence). The CDR3 is 14 residues long. For the CDR3, the DNA is TGTGCCAGCAGCTTGGCGGGAGTGGCCGGGGGGCTGTTTTTT. This sequence encodes CASSLAGVAGGLFF. Variable domain in full (rest from reference TRBV7-9 and TRBJ2-2): DTGVSQNPRHKITKRGQNVTFRCDPISEHNRLYWYRQTLGQGPEFLTYFQNEAQLEKSRLLSDRFSAERPKGSFSTLEIQRTEQGDSAMYLCASSLAGVAGGLFFGEGSRLTVL.

A remark on this clonotype: A junction end diverges from the germline sequence, so it may reflect a read error. The genes are TRBV11-2 and TRBJ2-1; 10 bases agree with TRBD2. The CDR3 loop spans 15 amino acids. Germline CDR1 is SGHAT and CDR2 is FQNNGV. CDR3 protein: CASSSQREGLCEQSF. The CDR3 DNA reads TGTGCCAGCAGCTCCCAGCGGGAGGGATTGTGTGAGCAGTCCTTC.

The gene calls are TRBV6-6 and TRBJ2-3; tentative D call: TRBD2 (5 bases). The CDR3 runs 16 residues. Germline V gene sequence: CDR1 MNHNY, CDR2 SVGAGI (reference sequence). V gave up 4 bases and J gave up 4 bases, with 18 bases separating them. The CDR3, as DNA: TGTGCCAGCAGTTTCATCGCGGGTGGAGTCGCAGATACGCAGTATTTT. Translating gives CASSFIAGGVADTQYF.

This chain uses TRBV11-2 with TRBJ2-1, with D perhaps matching TRBD1 (6 bases). Trimming left V 5 bases short and J 9 bases short, with 11 bases between. Germline values: CDR1 SGHAT, CDR2 FQNNGV. CDR3 size: 12 residues. The CDR3 DNA reads as TGTGCCAGCAGCAATCAGGGGATTGAGCAGTTCTTC. Residues: CASSNQGIEQFF.

The chain joins TRBV30 to TRBJ2-1; 10 nucleotides line up with TRBD2. The CDR3 runs to 13 residues. The germline CDR1 and CDR2 sequences are GTSNPN and SVGIG (reference sequence). Unmatched junction bases numbered 1, after V lost 1 base and J lost 7 bases. The CDR3, as DNA: TGTGCCTGGAGTGGGACTAGCGGAAATGAGCAGTTCTTC. This encodes CAWSGTSGNEQFF. The whole variable domain, remainder taken from reference TRBV30 and TRBJ2-1, is SQTIHQWPATLVQPVGSPLSLECTVEGTSNPNLYWYRQAAGRGLQLLFYSVGIGQISSEVPQNLSASRPQDRQFILSSKKLLLSDSGFYLCAWSGTSGNEQFFGPGTRLTVL.

J is TRBJ2-2 and V is TRBV4-2, with a weak D call TRBD2 (5 bases). CDR1 LGHNA and CDR2 YNFKEQ come from the germline V gene. The V and J ends lost 0 bases and 3 bases respectively, with 14 bases between them. CDR3 length: 17 residues. The CDR3 region has the DNA TGTGCCAGCAGCCAAGATTCCCCAGCGGAATACACCGGGGAGCTGTTTTTT. Residues: CASSQDSPAEYTGELFF.

This clonotype was seen many times. This chain links TRBV6-5 with TRBJ1-6; D remains unclear. V was cut by 2 bases and J by 7 bases, with 9 bases left in between. The CDR3 extends over 14 amino acids. Germline CDR1 is MNHEY and CDR2 is SVGAGI. CDR3 region: CASSYPGLNSPLHF. CDR3 nucleotides: TGTGCCAGCAGTTACCCGGGGTTGAATTCACCCCTCCACTTT.